The entry below gives a single T cell receptor (beta chain) sequence along with its context. Its antigen is unknown. Focal radiation and CTLA-4 blockade (ipilimumab) were tested in chemo-refractory metastatic non-small-cell lung cancer patients. Sequenced by immunoSEQ multiplex PCR; TCRdb stores in-frame clones only, minus some. The table shows roughly 100,000 clones, with 85% occurring only once. This sample stems from a study of radiotherapy plus CTLA-4 blockade in lung cancer. Study summary: With less than 40% of patients having disease control, objective responses were seen in roughly 18%. Study-level results: Reports identified early blood T cell clone dynamics, with interferon-beta, as the best response predictor. Tumor-origin TCR clones grew in blood after radiotherapy plus ipilimumab.

This CDR3 comprises 13 residues. CDR1 is MNHEY and CDR2 is SVGAGI in the germline V gene. Trimming took off 2 bases at V and 4 bases at J, with 8 bases between the two ends. This clonotype was obtained from a human donor with non-small cell lung cancer that progressed on radiotherapy plus ipilimumab. Some clones in this sample may be carry-over from other donors' samples. Sequenced material: peripheral blood, taken from a patient treated with radiotherapy plus ipilimumab. The chain links TRBV6-5 to TRBJ1-2; tentatively, D is TRBD1 (5 bases). CDR3 sequence (DNA): TGTGCCAGCAGTTACCGGGACGGCTATGGCTACACCTTC. Protein product: CASSYRDGYGYTF.